The 5 T cell receptor beta chains below come from one sample, sequenced in a study of blood T cell repertoires in COVID-19. The assay was immunoSEQ multiplex PCR, and TCRdb's table has in-frame clones only and misses some. The profile covers some 450,000 clones, with more than 70% appearing a single time and 10% to 15% taken by the ten largest. Source material: peripheral blood. Receptors originate from a woman aged 45 to 65 with COVID-19, enrolled during active disease.

This chain uses TRBV2 with TRBJ2-4, with TRBD1 identical over 9 bases. The CDR3 totals 14 residues. Germline CDR1 is SNHLY and CDR2 is FYNNEI. With V trimmed by 5 bases and J by 8 bases, 7 bases remained unmatched. CDR3 protein: CASSTTGGLDIQYF. The DNA of the CDR3 is TGTGCCAGCAGTACGACAGGGGGTCTAGACATTCAGTACTTC.

DNA of the CDR3: TGTGCCAGCAGTGAAGCGAGTTGGACAGGGACCCCCTACGAGCAGTACTTC. Its translation: CASSEASWTGTPYEQYF. The rearrangement joins TRBV6-1 to TRBJ2-7, with 8 bases aligning to TRBD1. J was trimmed by 2 bases and V by 0 bases; bases with no gene match: 9. Germline lookup yields CDR1 MNHNS and CDR2 SASEGT. There are 17 residues in the CDR3.

This clone appeared a few times. The chain couples TRBV7-9 to TRBJ1-2; perhaps TRBD1 as D (6 bases). Germline V gene lookup returns CDR1 SEHNR and CDR2 FQNEAQ (reference sequence). This CDR3 is built from 13 residues. Trimming took 5 bases from V and 5 from J, leaving 12 bases between them. CDR3 nucleotides: TGTGCCAGCAGCCCGGGACAACTATATGGCTACACCTTC. Protein: CASSPGQLYGYTF.

The rearrangement joins TRBV28 to TRBJ2-7; TRBD2 is a possible D gene (6 bases). Deletions cut 8 bases from V and 6 bases from J, with 14 bases between. The CDR3 contains 12 residues. Germline CDR1 MDHEN, CDR2 SYDVKM. DNA of the CDR3: TGTGCCAGCTCGGAGGGCGTCCCCGAGCAGTACTTC. Protein: CASSEGVPEQYF.

The rearrangement joins TRBV28 to TRBJ1-2; perhaps TRBD1 as D (6 bases). V gave up 2 bases and J gave up 0 bases, with 22 bases separating them. The CDR3 contains 19 residues. Germline V gene sequence: CDR1 MDHEN, CDR2 SYDVKM. The CDR3 nucleotides are TGTGCCAGCAGTTTAGCCCCCCCGACAGGCTCACCCACTAACTATGGCTACACCTTC. Encoded protein: CASSLAPPTGSPTNYGYTF.